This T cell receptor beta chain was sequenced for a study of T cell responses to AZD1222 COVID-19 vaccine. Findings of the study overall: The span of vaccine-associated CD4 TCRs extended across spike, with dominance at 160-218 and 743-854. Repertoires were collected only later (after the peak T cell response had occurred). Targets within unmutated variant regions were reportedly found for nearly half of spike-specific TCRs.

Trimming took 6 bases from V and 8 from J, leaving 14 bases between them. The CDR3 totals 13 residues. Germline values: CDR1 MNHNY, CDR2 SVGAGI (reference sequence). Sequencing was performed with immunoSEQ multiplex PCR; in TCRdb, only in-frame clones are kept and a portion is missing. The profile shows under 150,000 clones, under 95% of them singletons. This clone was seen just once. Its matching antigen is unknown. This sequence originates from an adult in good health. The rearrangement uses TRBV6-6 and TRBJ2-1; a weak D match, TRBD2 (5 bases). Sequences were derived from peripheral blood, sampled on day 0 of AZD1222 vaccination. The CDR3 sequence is CASSSASSDEQFF. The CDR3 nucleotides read TGTGCCAGCAGCTCCGCTAGCAGCGATGAGCAGTTCTTC.